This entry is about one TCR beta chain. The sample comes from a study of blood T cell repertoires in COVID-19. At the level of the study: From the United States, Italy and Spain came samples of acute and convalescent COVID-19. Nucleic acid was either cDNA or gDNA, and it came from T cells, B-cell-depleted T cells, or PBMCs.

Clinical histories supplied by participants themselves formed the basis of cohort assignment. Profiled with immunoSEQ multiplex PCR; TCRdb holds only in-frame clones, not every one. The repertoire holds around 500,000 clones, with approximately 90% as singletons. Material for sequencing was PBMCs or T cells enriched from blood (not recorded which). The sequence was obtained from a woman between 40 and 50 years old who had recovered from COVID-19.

CDR3 loop: CASSPLPGQASGANVLTF. CDR3 sequence (DNA): TGTGCCAGCTCACCCCTCCCGGGACAGGCCTCTGGGGCCAACGTCCTGACTTTC. This sequence joins TRBV18 and TRBJ2-6; 8 nucleotides align to TRBD1. Trimming took 3 bases from V and 0 from J; bases not matched to a gene: 7. Germline V gene lookup returns CDR1 KGHSH and CDR2 LQKENI. The CDR3 length is 18 residues.